The 15 T cell receptor beta chains given below trace back to one sample, sequenced in a study of breast tumors, draining lymph nodes, adjacent tissues. One entry per CDR3 protein results from TCRdb running MiXCR on the multiplex PCR reads. The profile shows about 270,000 distinct CDR3 sequences, 30% of them singletons. Samples came from axillary lymph nodes draining the breast cancer. The sample comprised axillary lymph node tissue. These TCRs come from a female donor with breast cancer. Some clones in this sample may be carry-over from other donors' samples.

This clonotype was seen ten or more times. CDR3 in amino acids: CATSRDAGDSGLNIQYF. The CDR3 nucleotides read TGTGCCACCAGCAGAGATGCCGGTGATAGCGGATTAAACATTCAGTACTTC. The rearrangement links TRBV15 to TRBJ2-4, with D tentatively TRBD2 (6 bases). The CDR3 runs 17 residues. Deletions cut 0 bases from V and 6 bases from J, with 18 bases between. Germline V gives CDR1 LNHNV, CDR2 YYDKDF (reference sequence).

Only a few counts were recorded for this clonotype. A read error may explain this, as a much larger clone is one base away. The gene calls are TRBV6-4 and TRBJ2-5; no definite D call. Germline assignment: CDR1 MRHNA and CDR2 SNTAGT. V was pared by 5 bases and J by 2 bases, with 9 bases between. This CDR3 is 13 amino acids long. The CDR3 sequence is CASSHRPQETQYF. In DNA, the CDR3 is TGTGCCAGCAGTCATCGGCCTCAAGAGACCCAGTACTTC.

J is TRBJ2-5 and V is TRBV29-1; 10 positions agree with TRBD1. V was clipped by 7 bases and J by 1 base; unmatched bases: 3. CDR1 is SQVTM, CDR2 ANQGSEA, per germline. The CDR3 is made up of 13 amino acids. DNA of the CDR3: TGCAGCGGGGGACAGGGGCCCCAAGAGACCCAGTACTTC. As protein: CSGGQGPQETQYF.

The chain links TRBV18 to TRBJ1-1, with D perhaps matching TRBD1 (6 bases). The germline V gene has CDR1 KGHSH and CDR2 LQKENI. This CDR3 is 14 amino acids long. V was shortened by 2 bases and J by 3 bases, with 10 bases between the two germline ends. The CDR3 DNA follows: TGTGCCAGCTCACCAGGGGGGCCCGACACTGAAGCTTTCTTT. Amino acid sequence: CASSPGGPDTEAFF.

About this clonotype itself: A read error may explain this, as a much larger clone is one base away. The chain uses TRBV20-1 and TRBJ2-1; tentatively, D is TRBD1 (5 bases). V lost 6 bases and J 9 bases, leaving 21 bases between the germline ends. This CDR3 contains 14 residues. The germline gives CDR1 DFQATT, CDR2 SNEGSKA (reference sequence). The CDR3 DNA follows: TGCAGTGCAGGGGTAGCCCAAATCCACACTGAGCAGTTCTTC. Its translation is CSAGVAQIHTEQFF.

The chain has TRBV15 and TRBJ2-5; 8 bases line up with TRBD1. J gave up 7 bases and V 2 bases, and 3 bases lay outside the gene matches. This CDR3 has 13 amino acids. Germline CDR1 reads LNHNV; CDR2 reads YYDKDF (reference sequence). This chain's CDR3 is CATSRPTGGTQYF. The CDR3 DNA reads as TGTGCCACCAGCAGACCTACAGGGGGGACCCAGTACTTC.

This clonotype was found a few times. The chain uses TRBV28 and TRBJ2-2; D might be TRBD1 (6 bases). Germline lookup yields CDR1 MDHEN and CDR2 SYDVKM. The CDR3 contains 15 residues. Trimming pared 4 bases from V and 2 bases from J, leaving 11 bases between. CDR3 DNA sequence: TGTGCCAGCAGTTCTGGGGGCCCAAACACCGGGGAGCTGTTTTTT. This encodes CASSSGGPNTGELFF.

In this sample, this clonotype turned up once. The chain uses TRBV25-1 and TRBJ1-2, with 7 bases that match TRBD1. CDR3 length: 12 amino acids. Trimming took 6 bases from V and 4 from J; bases not matched to a gene: 2. Germline CDR1 and CDR2: MGHDK and SYGVNS. DNA of the CDR3: TGTGCCAGCAGGTGGGACAGCTATGGCTACACCTTC. The encoded protein is CASRWDSYGYTF.

A word on this clonotype: With a much larger clone just one base away, this may be a read error. The V call is TRBV12-3 or TRBV12-4, the J call TRBJ2-2, with TRBD2 identical over 8 bases. This CDR3 is 15 amino acids long. DNA for the CDR3: TGTGCCAGCAGACTTAGCGGGAAGAACATCGGGGAGCTGTTTTTT. Its protein is CASRLSGKNIGELFF.

The table lists this clonotype with a few counts. A read error may account for a junction end that differs from germline. This rearrangement joins TRBV6-6 to TRBJ1-5, with 7 bases fitting TRBD1. Germline V gene sequence: CDR1 MNHNY, CDR2 SVGAGI (reference sequence). The CDR3 is made up of 16 amino acids. The CDR3 sequence: CASGYNPGTGNQPQHF. The CDR3 DNA reads TGTGCCAGCGGTTACAACCCCGGGACAGGCAATCAGCCCCAGCATTTT.

V and J are TRBV27 and TRBJ1-4; a possible D gene is TRBD1 (5 bases). The germline V gene has CDR1 MNHEY and CDR2 SMNVEV (reference sequence). There are 14 residues in the CDR3. V was shortened by 2 bases and J by 7 bases, with 11 bases between the two germline ends. The CDR3 protein is CASSLATETEKLFF. The CDR3, as DNA: TGTGCCAGCAGTTTAGCGACAGAAACTGAAAAACTGTTTTTT.

Many counts were recorded for this clonotype. The chain links TRBV6-5 to TRBJ1-2; TRBD1 matches 7 bases. With 2 bases clipped from V and 2 bases from J, the junction kept 8 bases outside the gene matches. Germline V gene lookup returns CDR1 MNHEY and CDR2 SVGAGI. This CDR3 region has 16 residues. The CDR3 coding sequence is TGTGCCAGCAGTTACCTCCGGACAGGACGAAACTATGGCTACACCTTC. Protein: CASSYLRTGRNYGYTF.

Ten or more counts support this clonotype. The chain employs TRBV6-6 and TRBJ2-5, with TRBD2 matching 8 bases. The CDR3 is made up of 14 amino acids. The germline V gene has CDR1 MNHNY and CDR2 SVGAGI (reference sequence). V lost 7 bases to trimming and J lost 4 bases; unmatched junction nucleotides: 8. The CDR3 nucleotides are TGTGCCAGCAACTTAGCGGGATTGGTAGAGACCCAGTACTTC. Its translation: CASNLAGLVETQYF.

This clonotype was seen a few times. The V call is TRBV9, the J call TRBJ1-1; D gene uncertain. V was clipped by 2 bases and J by 1 base, with 9 bases between them. The CDR3 covers 14 residues. Germline-derived CDR1 and CDR2 are SGDLS and YYNGEE. The CDR3 loop reads CASSVVMENTEAFF. CDR3 DNA sequence: TGTGCCAGCAGCGTCGTCATGGAGAACACTGAAGCTTTCTTT.

This clonotype was picked up many times. This chain joins TRBV10-3 and TRBJ1-2; possible D gene TRBD1, 5 bases. The CDR3 runs 15 residues. With 10 bases removed from V and 4 bases from J, the gap between germline ends came to 22 bases. In germline, CDR1 is ENHRY, CDR2 SYGVKD. CDR3 in amino acids: CATDPGTRLGYGYTF. For the CDR3, the DNA is TGTGCCACCGATCCGGGGACGCGCTTAGGCTATGGCTACACCTTC.